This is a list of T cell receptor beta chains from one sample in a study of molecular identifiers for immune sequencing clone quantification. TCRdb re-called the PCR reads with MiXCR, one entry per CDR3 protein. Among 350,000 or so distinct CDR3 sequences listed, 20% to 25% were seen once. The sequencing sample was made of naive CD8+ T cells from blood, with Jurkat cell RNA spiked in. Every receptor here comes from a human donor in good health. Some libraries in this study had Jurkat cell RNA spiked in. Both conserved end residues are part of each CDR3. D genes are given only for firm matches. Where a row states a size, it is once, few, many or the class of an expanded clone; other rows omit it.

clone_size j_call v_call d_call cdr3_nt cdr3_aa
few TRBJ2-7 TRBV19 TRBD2 TGTGCCAGTAGTGCCGGTTGGCTAGCGGGTACCTACGAGCAGTACTTC CASSAGWLAGTYEQYF
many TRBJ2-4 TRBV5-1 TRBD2 TGCGCCAGCAGCTTGGCGGGAGGGGCCAAAAACATTCAGTACTTC CASSLAGGAKNIQYF
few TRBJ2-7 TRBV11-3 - TGTGCCAGCAGCTTTAGTGGGGACGAGCAGTACTTC CASSFSGDEQYF
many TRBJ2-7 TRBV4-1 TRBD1 TGCGCCAGCAGCCAAGCCCGGGACAGCTCCTACGAGCAGTACTTC CASSQARDSSYEQYF
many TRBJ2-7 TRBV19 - TGTGCCAGTAGTATAGTAGGCGGGGTCGAGCAGTACTTC CASSIVGGVEQYF
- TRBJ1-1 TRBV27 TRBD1 TGTGCCAGCAGTTTATCGACAGGGGGATTACCTAACACTGAAGCTTTCTTT CASSLSTGGLPNTEAFF
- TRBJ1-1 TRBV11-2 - TGTGCCAGCAGCTTAGAAACAGCCATGAACACTGAAGCTTTCTTT CASSLETAMNTEAFF
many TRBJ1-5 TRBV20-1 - TGCAGTGCTATAAACCGGGATAGACCTAATCAGCCCCAGCATTTT CSAINRDRPNQPQHF
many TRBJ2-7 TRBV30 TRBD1 TGTGCCTGGAGTCTGGGACAGGGGGTTGTGTACGAGCAGTACTTC CAWSLGQGVVYEQYF
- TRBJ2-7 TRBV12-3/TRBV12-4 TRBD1 TGTGCCAGCAGTACGGGACAGGGGCGATTCGGGCAGTACTTC CASSTGQGRFGQYF
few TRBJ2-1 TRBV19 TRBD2 TGTGCCAGTAGTTTCTGGACTAGCGCGACTTACAATGAGCAGTTCTTC CASSFWTSATYNEQFF
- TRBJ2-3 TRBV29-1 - TGCAGCGTGTGGGGACTGATGGCAGATACGCAGTATTTT CSVWGLMADTQYF
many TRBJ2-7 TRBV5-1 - TGCGCCAGCAGCTTGTGGACCACGGACAAGGAGTACGAGCAGTACTTC CASSLWTTDKEYEQYF
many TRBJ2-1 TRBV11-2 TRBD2 TGTGCCAGCAGCTTAGATCCTAGCGGGAGAGCGAATGAGCAGTTCTTC CASSLDPSGRANEQFF
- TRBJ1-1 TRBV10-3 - TGTGCCACCCCCAATTGGTGTATTGGCCGGCCGAACACTGAAGCTTTCTTT CATPNWCIGRPNTEAFF
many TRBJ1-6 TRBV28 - TGTGCCAGCAGTTTATACGGGGCGAGAGTTACCGTCCACTTT CASSLYGARVTVHF
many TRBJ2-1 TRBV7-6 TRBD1 TGTGCCAGCAGCTTAAACCGGGACAGCTCCTACAATGAGCAGTTCTTC CASSLNRDSSYNEQFF
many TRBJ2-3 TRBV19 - TGTGCCAGTAGTATAGAATGGACCCGAGGGGAGTCAGATACGCAGTATTTT CASSIEWTRGESDTQYF
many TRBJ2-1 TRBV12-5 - TGTGCTAGTGGTTTGCCACTTCACTCTTTAGAGCAGTTCTTC CASGLPLHSLEQFF
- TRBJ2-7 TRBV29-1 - TGCAGCGTGATCGGCAGGGGGAGGTCCTACGAGCAGTACTTC CSVIGRGRSYEQYF
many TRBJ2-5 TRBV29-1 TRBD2 TGCAGCGTTGAAGAAATGGGGGGGGAAGAGACCCAGTACTTC CSVEEMGGEETQYF
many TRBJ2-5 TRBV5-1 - TGCGCCAGCAGCTTGGGACTCCAGGGTGTCGGGGAGACCCAGTACTTC CASSLGLQGVGETQYF
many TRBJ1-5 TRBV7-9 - TGTGCCAGCAGCCCCGGGGCGTATCAGCCCCAGCATTTT CASSPGAYQPQHF
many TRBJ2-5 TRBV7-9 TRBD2 TGTGCCAGCAGCTTAGTGCGCGGGGGGCAAGAGACCCAGTACTTC CASSLVRGGQETQYF
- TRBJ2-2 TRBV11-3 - TGTGCCAGCAGCTCTCAGGGGATCGGGGAGCTGTTTTTT CASSSQGIGELFF
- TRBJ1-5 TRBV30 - TGTGCCTGGAGTGTAGCGGCAGGCAATCAGCCCCAGCATTTT CAWSVAAGNQPQHF
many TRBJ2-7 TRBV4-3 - TGCGCCAGCAGCCAAGGTCTAGGGTCCTACGAGCAGTACTTC CASSQGLGSYEQYF
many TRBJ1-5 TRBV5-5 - TGTGCCAGCAGCCCTCCGGGGGTTCAGCCCCAGCATTTT CASSPPGVQPQHF
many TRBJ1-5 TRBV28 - TGTGCCAGCAGCCTACGAGGGGCGCGACAGCCCCAGCATTTT CASSLRGARQPQHF
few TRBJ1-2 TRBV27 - TGTGCCAGCAGAAAACAGGGTGGCGGCTACACCTTC CASRKQGGGYTF
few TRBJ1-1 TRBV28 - TGTGCCAGCAGTTTATTACACGGGGCCGGGAACACTGAAGCTTTCTTT CASSLLHGAGNTEAFF
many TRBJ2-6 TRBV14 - TGTGCCAGCAGCCAAGATTACTCTGGGGCCAACGTCCTGACTTTC CASSQDYSGANVLTF
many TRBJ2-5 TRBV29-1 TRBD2 TGCAGCGTTGTGACTAGCGAACAAGAGACCCAGTACTTC CSVVTSEQETQYF
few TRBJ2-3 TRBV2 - TGTGCCAGCAGTGCGGGGCAGTCTAGCACAGATACGCAGTATTTT CASSAGQSSTDTQYF
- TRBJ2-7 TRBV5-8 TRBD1 TGTGCCAGCAGCTTAGACAGGGAACTGATAAGCTACGAGCAGTACTTC CASSLDRELISYEQYF
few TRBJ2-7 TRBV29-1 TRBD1 TGCAGCGCGTTGGGACAGGGGGCCTACGAGCAGTACTTC CSALGQGAYEQYF
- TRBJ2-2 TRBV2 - TGTGCCAGCAGTGACATCTACAGCGGTAACACCGGGGAGCTGTTTTTT CASSDIYSGNTGELFF
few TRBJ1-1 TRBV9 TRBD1 TGTGCCAGCAGCGCTGGATCGACAGGGCTGGGCGACACTGAAGCTTTCTTT CASSAGSTGLGDTEAFF
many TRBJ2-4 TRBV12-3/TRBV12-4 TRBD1 TGTGCCAGCAGCCCCGACAGGGCCGTTCAGTACTTC CASSPDRAVQYF
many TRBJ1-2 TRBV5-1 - TGCGCCAGCAGCGGACGGACAGATCCTAACTATGGCTACACCTTC CASSGRTDPNYGYTF
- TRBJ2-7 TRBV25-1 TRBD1 TGTGCCAGTCTAAGAAGAGGGGGCTGTATTTCCTACGAGCAGCACTTC CASLRRGGCISYEQHF
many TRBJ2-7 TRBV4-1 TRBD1 TGCGCCAGCAGCCAGGGGACAGGTTTAAGCGAGCAGTACTTC CASSQGTGLSEQYF
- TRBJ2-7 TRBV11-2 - TGTGCCAGCAGCTTAGTACAGGGCGAGCAGTACTTC CASSLVQGEQYF
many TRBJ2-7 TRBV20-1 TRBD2 TGCAGTGCAAAGGGACTAGCGGGACTCTACGAGCAGTACTTC CSAKGLAGLYEQYF
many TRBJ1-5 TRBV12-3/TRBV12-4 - TGTGCCAGCAGTTTGGAGGCGTTCGGTCAGCCCCAGCATTTT CASSLEAFGQPQHF
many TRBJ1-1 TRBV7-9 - TGTGCCAGCAGCGGGTTCCAGAACACTGAAGCTTTCTTT CASSGFQNTEAFF
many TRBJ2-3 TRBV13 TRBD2 TGTGCCAGCAGCCCCCTCCTAGCGGGAGGACCAGATACGCAGTATTTT CASSPLLAGGPDTQYF
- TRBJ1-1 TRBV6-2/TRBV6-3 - TGTGCCAGCAGTGACACCCGGGACCCTCTCTTT CASSDTRDPLF
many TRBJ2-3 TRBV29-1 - TGCAGCGTTATCGTGATAGATACGCAGTATTTT CSVIVIDTQYF